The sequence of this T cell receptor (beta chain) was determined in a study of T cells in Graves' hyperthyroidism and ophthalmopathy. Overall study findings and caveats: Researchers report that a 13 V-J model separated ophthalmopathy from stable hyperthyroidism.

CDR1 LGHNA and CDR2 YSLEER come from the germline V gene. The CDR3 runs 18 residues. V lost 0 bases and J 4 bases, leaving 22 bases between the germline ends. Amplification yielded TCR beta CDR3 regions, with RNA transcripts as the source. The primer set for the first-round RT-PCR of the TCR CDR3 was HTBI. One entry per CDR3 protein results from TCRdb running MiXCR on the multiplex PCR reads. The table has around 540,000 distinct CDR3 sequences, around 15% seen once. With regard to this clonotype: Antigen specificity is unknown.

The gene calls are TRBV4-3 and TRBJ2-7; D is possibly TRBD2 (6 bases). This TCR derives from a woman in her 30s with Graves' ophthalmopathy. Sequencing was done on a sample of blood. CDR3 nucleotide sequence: TGCGCCAGCAGCCAAGAAGTGCTCGGGGGTGCCGTCGGATACGAGCAGTACTTC. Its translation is CASSQEVLGGAVGYEQYF.